The clone carrying this TCR beta chain was detected only once. Its antigen is unidentified. PCR was performed using 60 Vbeta and 13 Jbeta primers. Sequencing was performed with immunoSEQ multiplex PCR; in TCRdb, only in-frame clones are kept and a portion is missing. The sample gives some 130,000 clones, around 79% of which show up once; 1.2% to 1.5% is in the top ten. CDR3 length: 17 residues. Germline lookup yields CDR1 MNHNS and CDR2 SASEGT. Trimming pared 4 bases from V and 5 bases from J, leaving 22 bases between. These data come from a study of cytomegalovirus exposure and HLA in healthy donors. The overall study: An analysis done earlier identified about 120 million unique TCR beta sequences from about 179 million T cells. Around 85 million unique TCR sequences came from HLA-typed donors in an early release. General study points: Researchers reported from a later analysis that most CMV-associated TCR beta chains appeared HLA-restricted.

The receptor was derived from a woman in her thirties or forties in good health and CMV-seronegative. The sample consisted of PBMCs. The rearrangement joins TRBV6-1 to TRBJ2-3; TRBD1 is a possible D gene (6 bases). The CDR3 spells CASSAAGRGILGDTQYF. The DNA for the CDR3 is TGTGCCAGCAGTGCCGCCGGTAGGGGGATTTTGGGAGATACGCAGTATTTT.